The TCR beta chain under discussion was sequenced for a study of blood T cells in healthy people across ages. Trimming left V 5 bases short and J 1 base short, with 7 bases between. There are 13 residues in the CDR3. Per germline, CDR1 MNHEY and CDR2 SMNVEV (reference sequence). Extractions gave at least 5.5 micrograms of total RNA per sample. This clonotype was detected many times. Its cognate antigen is unknown. PCR was performed a second time for about 7 to 12 cycles using a sample-barcoded 5' primer and a J-beta primer mix. TCRdb redid the calling of the 5' RACE reads with MiXCR, one entry per CDR3 protein. The sample holds about 700,000 distinct CDR3 sequences, 32% seen once. Whole-study findings and limits: Higher diversity and more naive CD4+ cells were features of long-lived donors, compared to aged donors. Roughly linearly, TCR beta diversity per million T cells fell as age increased.

The specimen was blood. The rearrangement links TRBV27 to TRBJ2-3; D gene uncertain. This TCR came from a woman of 80 years or more in good health. The DNA of the CDR3 is TGTGCCAGCAGTACCTACCGCACAGATACGCAGTATTTT. Its protein product is CASSTYRTDTQYF.